The text below deals with one T cell receptor (beta chain). Its specificity is not known. This entry comes from a study of shared clonotypes between healthy human individuals. Researchers partitioned CD4+ cells into CD45RA+ naive and CD45RA-negative memory subsets. TCRdb's table, derived via immunoSEQ multiplex PCR, lists solely in-frame clones and lacks some. The table lists more than 400,000 clones, about 95% of them singletons. The V end lost 4 bases, the J end lost 6 bases, and 10 bases lay between the germline ends. This CDR3 is 13 amino acids long. CDR1 SGHRS and CDR2 YFSETQ come from the germline V gene. Study-wide results and caveats: Memory subsets had estimated richness that was generally smaller than that of naive subsets.

This sequence joins TRBV5-1 and TRBJ2-2; D might be TRBD2 (6 bases). The specimen sequenced was naive CD4+ T cells sorted from blood. Described subset: CD45RA+ positively selected. This clonotype was sampled from a woman under 40 in good health. DNA of the CDR3: TGCGCCAGCAGCAGGGCGGGGCCCGGGGAGCTGTTTTTT. Translating it yields CASSRAGPGELFF.